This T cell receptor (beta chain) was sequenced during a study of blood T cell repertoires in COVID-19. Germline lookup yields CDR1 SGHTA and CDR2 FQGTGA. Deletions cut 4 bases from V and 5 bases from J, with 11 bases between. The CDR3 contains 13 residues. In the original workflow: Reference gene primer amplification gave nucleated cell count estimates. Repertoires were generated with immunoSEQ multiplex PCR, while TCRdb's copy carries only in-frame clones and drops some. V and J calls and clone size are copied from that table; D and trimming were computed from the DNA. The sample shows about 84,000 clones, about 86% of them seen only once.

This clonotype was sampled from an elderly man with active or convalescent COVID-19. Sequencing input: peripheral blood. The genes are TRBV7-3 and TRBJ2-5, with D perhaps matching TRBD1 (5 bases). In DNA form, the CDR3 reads TGTGCCAGCAGCTCAGACAGTGCCGAGACCCAGTACTTC. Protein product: CASSSDSAETQYF.